This T cell receptor (beta chain) comes out of a study of vaccination and CD4 T cells after COVID-19. Sample treatment: roughly 10-day PBMC culture with coronavirus spike peptide pools or control peptides (ViraFEST assay). CD4+ T cells that came from the unexposed donor were collected before the COVID-19 pandemic (2011-2018). ViraFEST enlarged antigen-specific T cell populations with peptide pools and afterwards sequenced TCRs. Investigators exposed CD4+ T cells from unexposed donors to SARS-CoV-2 S/N and four cold-coronavirus spikes, as cells permitted. As regards this clonotype: What it binds is not known. The DNA is left out, because the CDR3 cannot be placed on it with certainty; the CDR3 is given as TCRdb lists it.

The CDR3 spans 14 amino acids, including both terminal residues. CDR1 MNHNS and CDR2 SASEGT come from the germline V gene. The assay that was used to sequence DNA from cultured CD4+ T cells was the Oncomine TCR Beta short-read assay. TCRdb analysed the PCR reads with MiXCR anew, one entry per CDR3 protein. The table includes 7,000 to 8,500 distinct CDR3 sequences, around three fifths detected once. The chain employs TRBV6-1 and TRBJ2-3. This receptor was identified in a human donor in good health. Input material: CD4+ T cells from blood, cultured in vitro. The CDR3 here is CASILDVLTDTQYF.